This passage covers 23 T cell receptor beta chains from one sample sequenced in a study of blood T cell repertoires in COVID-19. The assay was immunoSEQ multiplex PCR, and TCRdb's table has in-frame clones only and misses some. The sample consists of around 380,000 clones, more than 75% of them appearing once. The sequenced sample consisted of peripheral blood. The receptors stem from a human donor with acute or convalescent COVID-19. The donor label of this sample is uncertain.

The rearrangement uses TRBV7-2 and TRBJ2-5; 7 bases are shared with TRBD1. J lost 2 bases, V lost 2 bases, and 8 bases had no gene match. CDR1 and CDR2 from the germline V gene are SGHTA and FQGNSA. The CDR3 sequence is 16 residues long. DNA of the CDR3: TGTGCCAGCAGCTTAAGGACAGGTCGAAGGCAAGAGACCCAGTACTTC. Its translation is CASSLRTGRRQETQYF.

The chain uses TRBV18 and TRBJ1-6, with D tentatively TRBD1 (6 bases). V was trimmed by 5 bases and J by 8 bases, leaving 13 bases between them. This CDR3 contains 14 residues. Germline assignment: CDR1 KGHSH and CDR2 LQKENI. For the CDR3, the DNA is TGTGCCAGCTCAGTCAGGGGTAGGGATTCACCCCTCCACTTT. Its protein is CASSVRGRDSPLHF.

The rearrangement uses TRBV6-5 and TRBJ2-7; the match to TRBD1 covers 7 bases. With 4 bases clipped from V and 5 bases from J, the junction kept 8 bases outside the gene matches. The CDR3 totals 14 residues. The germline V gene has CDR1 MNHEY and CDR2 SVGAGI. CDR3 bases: TGTGCCAGCAGTTCGAAGAGGGGGCTGCACGAGCAGTACTTC. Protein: CASSSKRGLHEQYF.

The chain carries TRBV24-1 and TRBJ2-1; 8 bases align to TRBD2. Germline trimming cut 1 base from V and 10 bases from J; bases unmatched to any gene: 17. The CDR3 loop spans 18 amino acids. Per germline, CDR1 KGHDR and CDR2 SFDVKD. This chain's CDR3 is CATSDFGRAGAPRGEQFF. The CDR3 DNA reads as TGTGCCACCAGTGATTTTGGTCGAGCGGGGGCCCCCCGCGGGGAGCAGTTCTTC.

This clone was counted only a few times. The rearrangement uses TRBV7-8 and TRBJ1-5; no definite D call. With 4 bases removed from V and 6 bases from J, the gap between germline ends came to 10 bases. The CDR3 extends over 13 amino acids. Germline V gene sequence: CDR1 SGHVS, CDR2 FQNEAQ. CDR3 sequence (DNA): TGTGCCAGCAGCTCCGGCGGGAGTCAGCCCCAGCATTTT. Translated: CASSSGGSQPQHF. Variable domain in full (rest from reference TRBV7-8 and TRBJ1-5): GAGVSQSPRYKVAKRGQDVALRCDPISGHVSLFWYQQALGQGPEFLTYFQNEAQLDKSGLPSDRFFAERPEGSVSTLKIQRTQQEDSAVYLCASSSGGSQPQHFGDGTRLSIL.

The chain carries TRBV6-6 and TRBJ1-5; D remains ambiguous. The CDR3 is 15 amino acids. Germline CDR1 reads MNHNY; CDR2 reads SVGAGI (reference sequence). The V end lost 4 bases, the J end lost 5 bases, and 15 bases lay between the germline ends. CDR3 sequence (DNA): TGTGCCAGCAGTTGGAGTGAGGTCGGGGATCAGCCCCAGCATTTT. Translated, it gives CASSWSEVGDQPQHF.

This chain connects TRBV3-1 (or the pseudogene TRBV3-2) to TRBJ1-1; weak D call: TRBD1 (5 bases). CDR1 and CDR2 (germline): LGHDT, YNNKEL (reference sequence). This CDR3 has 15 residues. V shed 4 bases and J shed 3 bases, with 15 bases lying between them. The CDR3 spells CASSRPGSSHTEAFF. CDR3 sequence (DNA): TGTGCCAGCAGCCGCCCAGGGTCGAGCCACACTGAAGCTTTCTTT.

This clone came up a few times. Written as DNA, the CDR3 is TGTGCCAGCAGCCCCGGGACAGTGAACACCGGGGAGCTGTTTTTT. Translating it yields CASSPGTVNTGELFF. This sequence joins TRBV5-4 and TRBJ2-2, with 7 bases lining up with TRBD1. The length of the CDR3 is 15 residues. The germline V gene encodes CDR1 SGHNT and CDR2 YYREEE (reference sequence). With V trimmed by 4 bases and J by 1 base, 4 bases remained unmatched.

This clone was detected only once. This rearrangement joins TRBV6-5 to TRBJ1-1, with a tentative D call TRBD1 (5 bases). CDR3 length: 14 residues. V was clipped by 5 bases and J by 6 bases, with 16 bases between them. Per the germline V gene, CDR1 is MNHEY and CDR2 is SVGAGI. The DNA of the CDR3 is TGTGCCAGCAGTAGGGGCAGCCCTGGAGCTGAAGCTTTCTTT. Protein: CASSRGSPGAEAFF.

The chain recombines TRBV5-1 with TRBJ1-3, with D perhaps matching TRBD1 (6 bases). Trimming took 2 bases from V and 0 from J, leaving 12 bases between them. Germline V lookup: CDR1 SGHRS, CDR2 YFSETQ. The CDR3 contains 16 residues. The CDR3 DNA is TGCGCCAGCAGCTTTCAGGGGACAAGCTCTGGAAACACCATATATTTT. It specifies CASSFQGTSSGNTIYF.

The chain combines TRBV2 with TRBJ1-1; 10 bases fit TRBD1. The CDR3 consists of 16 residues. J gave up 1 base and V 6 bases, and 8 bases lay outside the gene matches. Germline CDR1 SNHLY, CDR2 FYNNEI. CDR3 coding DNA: TGTGCCAGCAGGAGGGGACAGGGGAGAACGAACACTGAAGCTTTCTTT. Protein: CASRRGQGRTNTEAFF.

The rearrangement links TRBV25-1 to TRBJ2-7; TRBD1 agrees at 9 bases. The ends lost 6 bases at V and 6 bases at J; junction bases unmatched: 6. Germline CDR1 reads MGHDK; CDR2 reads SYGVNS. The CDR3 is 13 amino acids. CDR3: CASRTGGPGEQYF. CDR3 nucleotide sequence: TGTGCCAGCAGAACAGGGGGCCCAGGCGAGCAGTACTTC.

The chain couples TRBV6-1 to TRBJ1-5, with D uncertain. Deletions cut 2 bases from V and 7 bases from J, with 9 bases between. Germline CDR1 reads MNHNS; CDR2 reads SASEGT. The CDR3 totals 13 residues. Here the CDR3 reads CASSELFRQPQHF. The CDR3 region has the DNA TGTGCCAGCAGTGAATTATTTCGGCAGCCCCAGCATTTT.

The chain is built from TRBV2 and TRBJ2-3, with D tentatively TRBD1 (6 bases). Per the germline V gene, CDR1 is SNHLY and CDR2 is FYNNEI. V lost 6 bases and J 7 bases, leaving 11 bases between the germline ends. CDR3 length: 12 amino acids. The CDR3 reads CASSFTGYTQYF. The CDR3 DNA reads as TGTGCCAGCAGCTTTACAGGGTATACGCAGTATTTT.

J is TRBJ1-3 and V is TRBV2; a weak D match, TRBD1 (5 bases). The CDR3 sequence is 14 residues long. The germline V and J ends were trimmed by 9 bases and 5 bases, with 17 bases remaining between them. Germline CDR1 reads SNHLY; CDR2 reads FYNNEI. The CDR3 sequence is CASRAWQGRNTIYF. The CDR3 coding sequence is TGTGCCAGTCGTGCATGGCAGGGAAGAAACACCATATATTTT.

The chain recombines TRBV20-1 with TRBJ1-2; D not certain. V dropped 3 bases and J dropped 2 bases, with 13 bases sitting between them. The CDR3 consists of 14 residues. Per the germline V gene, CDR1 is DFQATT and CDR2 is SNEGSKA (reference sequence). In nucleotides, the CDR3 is TGCAGTGCTAGTTCGGCGGTGCAAAACTATGGCTACACCTTC. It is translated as CSASSAVQNYGYTF.

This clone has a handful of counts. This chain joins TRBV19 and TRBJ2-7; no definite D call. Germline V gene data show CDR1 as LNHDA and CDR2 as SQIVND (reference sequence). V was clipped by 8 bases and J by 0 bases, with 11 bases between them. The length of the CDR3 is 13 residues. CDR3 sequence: CASRARSSYEQYF. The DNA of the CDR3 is TGTGCCAGTCGAGCCCGTAGCTCCTACGAGCAGTACTTC.

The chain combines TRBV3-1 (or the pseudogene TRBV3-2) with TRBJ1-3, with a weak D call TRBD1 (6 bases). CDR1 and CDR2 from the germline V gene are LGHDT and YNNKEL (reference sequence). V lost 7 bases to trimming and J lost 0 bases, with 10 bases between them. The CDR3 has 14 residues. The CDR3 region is CASTRTASGNTIYF. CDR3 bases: TGTGCCAGCACACGGACAGCCTCTGGAAACACCATATATTTT.

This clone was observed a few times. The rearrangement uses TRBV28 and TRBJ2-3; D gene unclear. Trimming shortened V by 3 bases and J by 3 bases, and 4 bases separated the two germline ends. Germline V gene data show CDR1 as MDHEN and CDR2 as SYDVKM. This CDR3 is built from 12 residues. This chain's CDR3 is CASSFVTDTQYF. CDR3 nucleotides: TGTGCCAGCAGTTTTGTAACAGATACGCAGTATTTT.

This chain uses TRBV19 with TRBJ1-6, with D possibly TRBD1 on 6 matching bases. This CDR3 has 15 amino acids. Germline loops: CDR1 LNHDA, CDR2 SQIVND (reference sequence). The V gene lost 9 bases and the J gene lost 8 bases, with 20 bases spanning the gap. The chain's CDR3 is CASQGLTGKDSPLHF. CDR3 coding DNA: TGTGCCAGCCAGGGCCTCACAGGGAAGGATTCACCCCTCCACTTT. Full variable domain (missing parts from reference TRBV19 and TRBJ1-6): DGGITQSPKYLFRKEGQNVTLSCEQNLNHDAMYWYRQDPGQGLRLIYYSQIVNDFQKGDIAEGYSVSREKKESFPLTVTSAQKNPTAFYLCASQGLTGKDSPLHFGNGTRLTVT.

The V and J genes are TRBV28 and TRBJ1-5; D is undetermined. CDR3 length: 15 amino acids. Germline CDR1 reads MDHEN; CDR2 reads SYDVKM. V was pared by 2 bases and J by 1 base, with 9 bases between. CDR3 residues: CASSLISTSNQPQHF. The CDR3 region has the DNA TGTGCCAGCAGTTTAATTTCTACGAGCAATCAGCCCCAGCATTTT.

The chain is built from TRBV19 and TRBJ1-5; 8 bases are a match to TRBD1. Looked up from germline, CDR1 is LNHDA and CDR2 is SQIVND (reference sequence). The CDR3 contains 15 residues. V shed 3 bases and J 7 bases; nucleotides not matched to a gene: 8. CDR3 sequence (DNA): TGTGCCAGTAGTATGGACAGGGTGGGTGTCCAGCCCCAGCATTTT. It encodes CASSMDRVGVQPQHF.

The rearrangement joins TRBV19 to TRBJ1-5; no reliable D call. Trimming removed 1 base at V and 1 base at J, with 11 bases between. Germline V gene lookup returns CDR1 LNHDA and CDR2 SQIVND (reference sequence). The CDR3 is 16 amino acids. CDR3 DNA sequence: TGTGCCAGTAGTATAGTTAGCGGGGTGAGCAATCAGCCCCAGCATTTT. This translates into CASSIVSGVSNQPQHF. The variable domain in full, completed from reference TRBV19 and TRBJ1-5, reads DGGITQSPKYLFRKEGQNVTLSCEQNLNHDAMYWYRQDPGQGLRLIYYSQIVNDFQKGDIAEGYSVSREKKESFPLTVTSAQKNPTAFYLCASSIVSGVSNQPQHFGDGTRLSIL.